The clone carrying this T cell receptor beta chain has at least ten counts. Its antigen is undetermined. Diagnostic assessment was based on clinical symptoms, serum thyroxine and TRAb, thyroid ultrasound and orbital computed tomography. The authors obtained PBMCs from roughly 10 ml of fresh peripheral blood. The sample comes from a study of T cells in Graves' hyperthyroidism and ophthalmopathy. General observations from the study: Also found in blood were most expanded thyroid clonotypes above 0.001. By a 13 V-J model, ophthalmopathy was set apart from stable hyperthyroidism.

Losses at the gene ends were 1 base for V and 6 bases for J; bases not matched to a gene: 7. The germline V gene encodes CDR1 LGHDT and CDR2 YNNKEL (reference sequence). There are 16 residues in the CDR3. Researchers amplified the TCR beta CDR3 regions from RNA transcripts. Carried out on the TCR CDR3, a first-round RT-PCR used the HTBI primer set. TCRdb re-called the multiplex PCR reads with MiXCR, one entry per CDR3 protein. The sample holds hundreds of thousands of distinct CDR3 sequences, roughly a quarter seen once. The sequence was obtained from a woman aged 25-40 years with Graves' ophthalmopathy. What was sequenced was blood. The gene calls are TRBV3-1 and TRBJ2-3; 10 bases match TRBD2. As DNA, the CDR3 is TGTGCCAGCAGCCAAGCGCATAGCGGGGGGAGGGATACGCAGTATTTT. Protein sequence: CASSQAHSGGRDTQYF.